A single sample gave rise to the 2 T cell receptor beta chains below, sequenced in a study of blood T cell repertoires in COVID-19. Measured with immunoSEQ multiplex PCR; TCRdb has only the in-frame clones, and not every one. The sample holds about 230,000 clones, approximately 81% seen once. The material sequenced was peripheral blood. The receptors stem from a woman at least 80 years old with active or convalescent COVID-19.

The chain uses TRBV19 and TRBJ1-1; 9 bases map to TRBD1. Per the germline V gene, CDR1 is LNHDA and CDR2 is SQIVND (reference sequence). The CDR3 loop spans 15 amino acids. Trimming removed 5 bases from V and 6 bases from J; junction bases left unmatched: 10. CDR3 residues: CASSPTQGATAEAFF. Here the CDR3 DNA reads TGTGCCAGTAGTCCAACACAGGGGGCGACCGCTGAAGCTTTCTTT.

The rearrangement links TRBV18 to TRBJ2-2, with TRBD1 matching 9 bases. The CDR3 totals 14 residues. Per the germline V gene, CDR1 is KGHSH and CDR2 is LQKENI. V lost 6 bases to trimming and J lost 1 base; unmatched junction nucleotides: 0. CDR3 loop: CASSGQGNTGELFF. As DNA, the CDR3 is TGTGCCAGCTCGGGACAGGGGAACACCGGGGAGCTGTTTTTT.